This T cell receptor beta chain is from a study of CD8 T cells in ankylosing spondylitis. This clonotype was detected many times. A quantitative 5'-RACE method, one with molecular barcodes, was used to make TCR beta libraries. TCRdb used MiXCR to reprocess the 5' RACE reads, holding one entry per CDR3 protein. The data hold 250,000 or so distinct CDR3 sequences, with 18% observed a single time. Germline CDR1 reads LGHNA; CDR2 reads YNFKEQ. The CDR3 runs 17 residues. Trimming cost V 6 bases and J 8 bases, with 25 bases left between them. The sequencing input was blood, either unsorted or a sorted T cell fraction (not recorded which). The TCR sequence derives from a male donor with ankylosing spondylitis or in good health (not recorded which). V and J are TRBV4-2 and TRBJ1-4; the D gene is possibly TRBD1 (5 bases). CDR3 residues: CASRYWPSGGSEEKLFF. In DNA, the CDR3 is TGTGCCAGCAGGTATTGGCCGTCTGGGGGATCGGAGGAAAAACTGTTTTTT.